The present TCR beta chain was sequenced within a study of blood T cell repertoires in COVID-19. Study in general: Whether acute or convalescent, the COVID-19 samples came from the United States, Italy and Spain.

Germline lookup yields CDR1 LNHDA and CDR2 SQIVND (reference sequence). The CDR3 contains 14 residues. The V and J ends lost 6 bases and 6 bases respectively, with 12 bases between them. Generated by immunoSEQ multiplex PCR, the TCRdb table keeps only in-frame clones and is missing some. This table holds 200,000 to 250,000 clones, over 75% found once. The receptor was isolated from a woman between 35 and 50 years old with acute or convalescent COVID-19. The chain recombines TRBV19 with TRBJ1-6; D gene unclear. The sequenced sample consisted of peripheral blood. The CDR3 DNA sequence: TGTGCCAGTAGACCCCTACCTGGTAATTCACCCCTCCACTTT. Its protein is CASRPLPGNSPLHF.